The 5 T cell receptor beta chains in this list originate from one sample, sequenced in a study of CXCR3-negative and CXCR3-positive naive CD8 T cells. Notes on the study in general: CXCR3-positive naive cells carried more hydrophobic TRB CDR3s than CXCR3-negative naive cells did.

Their target antigens are unknown. Via 5' RACE with UMI labels, TRB cDNA libraries were prepared. TCRdb re-called the 5' RACE reads and catalogs CDR3 proteins one per entry, DNA excluded. Listed are about 130,000 distinct CDR3 sequences; 0.4% to 0.5% falls within the top ten. Sample: naive CXCR3+ CD8+ T cells from blood. Subset defined: CD45RO-CCR7+CD27+CD95- naive CD8+ T cells expressing CXCR3 (TNR3+). The receptor source for this set is a human donor in good health. Some clones in this sample may be carry-over from other donors' samples.

V is TRBV7-9 and J is TRBJ1-5; TCRdb returns TRBD1, unconfirmable since there is no DNA. CDR3 size: 13 residues. Germline V lookup: CDR1 SEHNR, CDR2 FQNEAQ (reference sequence). The CDR3 loop reads CASSLPGDQPQHF.

The chain links TRBV29-1 to TRBJ2-7; the TCRdb call, TRBD2, lacks DNA for checking. Germline lookup yields CDR1 SQVTM and CDR2 ANQGSEA. The CDR3 extends over 12 amino acids. CDR3 loop: CSVTGVAHEQYF.

The V gene is TRBV4-3, the J gene TRBJ2-7. Germline CDR1 is LGHNA and CDR2 is YSLEER. The CDR3 runs 17 residues. The CDR3: CASSQDLVGIGSYELYF.

The chain has TRBV7-9 and TRBJ2-5; the D call of TRBD1 rests on TCRdb alone, since no DNA is present to check it. The CDR3 spans 13 residues. The germline gives CDR1 SEHNR, CDR2 FQNEAQ (reference sequence). CDR3 region: CASSPRGKETQYF. Based on the CDR3 plus reference TRBV7-9 and TRBJ2-5, the full variable domain is DTGVSQNPRHKITKRGQNVTFRCDPISEHNRLYWYRQTLGQGPEFLTYFQNEAQLEKSRLLSDRFSAERPKGSFSTLEIQRTEQGDSAMYLCASSPRGKETQYFGPGTRLLVL.

The chain combines TRBV29-1 with TRBJ2-7; TCRdb names TRBD1, which stays unverified in the absence of DNA. Per the germline V gene, CDR1 is SQVTM and CDR2 is ANQGSEA. CDR3 length: 15 residues. CDR3 sequence: CSVEDETGVSYEQYF.